The rows below give T cell receptor beta chains drawn from one sample of a study of vaccination and CD4 T cells after COVID-19. Antigens for these TCRs are unknown. TCRdb fed the PCR reads into MiXCR, producing one record per CDR3 protein. The table lists about 12,000 distinct CDR3 sequences, more than 30% of them singletons. What was sequenced was cultured CD4+ T cells from blood. The receptors were sampled from a human donor with COVID-19. Both conserved end residues are part of each CDR3. The D gene is left open where the match is weak. Part of the rows lack a size; the others show once, few, many or a class for expanded clones.

d_call j_call clone_size v_call cdr3_aa cdr3_nt
NA TRBJ1-1 few TRBV19 CASSDRRATEAFF TGTGCCAGTAGTGACAGGAGGGCGACTGAAGCTTTCTTT
TRBD1 TRBJ2-7 NA TRBV6-5 CASSYADRVEEQYF TGTGCCAGCAGTTACGCCGACAGGGTCGAAGAGCAGTACTTC
TRBD2 TRBJ2-5 NA TRBV19 CASSIDRGGGKETQYF TGTGCCAGTAGTATAGATCGGGGCGGGGGGAAAGAGACCCAGTACTTC
TRBD1 TRBJ1-5 medium-sized TRBV6-1 CASSPGQRGPQHF TGTGCCAGCAGTCCGGGACAGCGCGGCCCCCAGCATTTT
TRBD1 TRBJ1-1 few TRBV12-3/TRBV12-4 CASSGQGGGTEAFF TGTGCCAGCAGCGGCCAGGGGGGAGGCACTGAAGCTTTCTTT
TRBD2 TRBJ2-3 NA TRBV4-2 CASSQAGGTQYF TGTGCCAGCAGCCAAGCGGGGGGTACGCAGTATTTT
NA TRBJ1-2 few TRBV25-1 CASSEVFGYTF TGTGCCAGCAGTGAGGTTTTCGGCTACACCTTC
TRBD1 TRBJ1-2 NA TRBV18 CASSPPGQGSDGYTF TGTGCCAGCTCACCACCGGGACAGGGTTCGGATGGCTACACCTTC
NA TRBJ1-6 NA TRBV18 CASSPGTGPYNSPLHF TGTGCCAGCTCACCAGGGACTGGACCCTATAATTCACCCCTCCACTTT
TRBD2 TRBJ2-3 few TRBV6-4 CASSDSPGLAGTDTQYF TGTGCCAGCAGTGACTCCCCGGGACTAGCGGGGACGGATACGCAGTATTTT
NA TRBJ2-2 few TRBV10-2 CASSETTGTGAGELFF TGCGCCAGCAGTGAGACAACCGGGACCGGGGCCGGGGAGCTGTTTTTT
NA TRBJ1-6 NA TRBV5-1 CASSVDGGNSPLHF TGCGCCAGCAGCGTGGACGGGGGTAATTCACCCCTCCACTTT
NA TRBJ2-5 few TRBV6-1 CASSEAVRAGQETQYF TGTGCCAGCAGTGAAGCGGTTAGGGCCGGACAAGAGACCCAGTACTTC
NA TRBJ1-1 NA TRBV5-6 CASSLGGKNTEAFF TGTGCCAGCAGCTTGGGGGGCAAGAACACTGAAGCTTTCTTT
NA TRBJ1-6 NA TRBV27 CASSSSLDSWNSPLHF TGTGCCAGCAGTTCCTCACTAGACAGCTGGAATTCACCCCTCCACTTT
NA TRBJ2-1 NA TRBV24-1 CATSVGGPYNEQFF TGTGCCACCAGTGTCGGGGGACCCTACAATGAGCAGTTCTTC
TRBD2 TRBJ2-2 NA TRBV7-8 CASSHSGGNTGELFF TGTGCCAGCAGCCATAGCGGGGGGAACACCGGGGAGCTGTTTTTT
NA TRBJ2-4 NA TRBV18 CASSPPSVAKNIQYF TGTGCCAGCTCACCACCCTCAGTAGCCAAAAACATTCAGTACTTC
NA TRBJ1-5 NA TRBV4-2 CASSQDLGRVNQPQHF TGTGCCAGCAGCCAAGATCTGGGCAGGGTCAATCAGCCCCAGCATTTT
TRBD2 TRBJ2-3 NA TRBV19 CASSAVGGGPKGDTQYF TGTGCCAGTAGTGCCGTGGGCGGGGGGCCGAAGGGGGATACGCAGTATTTT
TRBD2 TRBJ2-3 NA TRBV7-2 CASSLNPSGGVDTQYF TGTGCCAGCAGCTTAAACCCTAGCGGGGGTGTAGATACGCAGTATTTT
TRBD2 TRBJ2-4 NA TRBV12-3/TRBV12-4 CASSLSGGLAKNIQYF TGTGCCAGCAGTCTAAGCGGGGGGCTAGCCAAAAACATTCAGTACTTC
NA TRBJ1-4 NA TRBV10-3 CAISEGWQAEKLFF TGTGCCATCAGTGAGGGATGGCAAGCGGAAAAACTGTTTTTT
TRBD1 TRBJ2-7 NA TRBV20-1 CSAGATGTSYEQYF TGCAGTGCTGGGGCGACAGGGACCTCCTACGAGCAGTACTTC
NA TRBJ1-2 few TRBV4-1 CASSQDRGGNYGYTF TGCGCCAGCAGCCAAGATAGGGGGGGGAACTATGGCTACACCTTC
TRBD1 TRBJ1-5 NA TRBV4-1 CASSHLTGLNQPQHF TGCGCCAGCAGCCATTTGACAGGGCTGAATCAGCCCCAGCATTTT
NA TRBJ1-2 few TRBV20-1 CSARGEDYGYTF TGCAGTGCTAGGGGGGAAGACTATGGCTACACCTTC
NA TRBJ2-2 few TRBV7-3 CASSANAAGELFF TGTGCCAGCAGCGCAAACGCCGCCGGGGAGCTGTTTTTT